This T cell receptor beta chain came from a study of T-cell memory formation after mild COVID-19. On the study more broadly: Among the donors, TCR clusters were largely specific to each donor.

The V and J ends lost 2 bases and 1 base respectively, with 11 bases between them. CDR1 and CDR2 from the germline V gene are SGDLS and YYNGEE. The CDR3 is 15 residues long. Study results and caveats: CD4+ bias marked clones expanding day 15 to 37, unlike balanced contracting clones. Second-wave clones that peaked on day 37 lacked confirmed SARS-CoV-2 specificity.

Amplification by 5'RACE using constant-segment primers produced TCR alpha and TCR beta cDNA libraries that carried sample barcodes and UMIs. In TCRdb, the 5' RACE reads were re-called with MiXCR into one record per CDR3 protein. The sample shows roughly 350,000 distinct CDR3 sequences, more than 20% of them seen only once. This clonotype occurred a few times. Its antigen is as yet unknown. The TCR sequence derives from an adult woman who had mild COVID-19 (a few samples of this study predate the infection). Cell type and time point are not known. The chain recombines TRBV9 with TRBJ2-3; D is uncertain. Sample: PBMCs or a T cell subset sorted from them (not recorded which). The CDR3 nucleotides read TGTGCCAGCAGCGTCAGTGTCAGCCGCACAGATACGCAGTATTTT. It encodes CASSVSVSRTDTQYF.